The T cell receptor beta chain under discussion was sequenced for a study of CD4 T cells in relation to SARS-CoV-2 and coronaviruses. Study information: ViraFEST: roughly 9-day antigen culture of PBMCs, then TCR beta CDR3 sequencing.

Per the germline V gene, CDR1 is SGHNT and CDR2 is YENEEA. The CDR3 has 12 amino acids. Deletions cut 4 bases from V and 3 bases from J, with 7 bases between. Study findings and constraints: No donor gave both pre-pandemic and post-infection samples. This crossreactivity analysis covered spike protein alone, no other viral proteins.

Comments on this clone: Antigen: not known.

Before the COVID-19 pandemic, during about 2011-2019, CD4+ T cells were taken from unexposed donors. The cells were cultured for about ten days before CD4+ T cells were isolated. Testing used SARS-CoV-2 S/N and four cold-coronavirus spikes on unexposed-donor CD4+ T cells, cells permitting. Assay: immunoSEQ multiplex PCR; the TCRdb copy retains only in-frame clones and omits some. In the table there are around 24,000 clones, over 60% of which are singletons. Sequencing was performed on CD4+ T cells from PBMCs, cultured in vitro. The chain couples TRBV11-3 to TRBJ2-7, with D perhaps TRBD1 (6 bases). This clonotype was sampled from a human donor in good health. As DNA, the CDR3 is TGTGCCAGCAGCTCGGACAGCTACGAGCAGTACTTC. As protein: CASSSDSYEQYF.